This T cell receptor (beta chain) is drawn from a study of T cells in Graves' hyperthyroidism and ophthalmopathy. This clonotype was seen only a few times. The missing conserved phenylalanine or tryptophan at the end of this CDR3 makes a read error likely. Amplified TCR beta CDR3 regions derived from RNA transcripts. The TCR CDR3 first-round RT-PCR relied on the HTBI primer set. TCRdb passed the multiplex PCR reads through MiXCR, listing each CDR3 protein once. The sample lists about 690,000 distinct CDR3 sequences; 17% were seen once. This CDR3 region has 17 residues. V trimming: 8 bases; J trimming: 4 bases; junction bases outside the gene matches: 17. Looked up from germline, CDR1 is MNHEY and CDR2 is SMNVEV (reference sequence).

The clonotype comes from a man aged 50 or older with Graves' hyperthyroidism. This sequence joins TRBV27 and TRBJ1-1, with 9 bases identical to TRBD1. The specimen sequenced was blood. The CDR3 nucleotides are TGTGCCAGCGCCCTGACCTCCCACAGGGGGCGCGCCACTGAAGCTTTCTCT. Its protein is CASALTSHRGRATEAFS.